The 7 T cell receptor beta chains listed next were all sequenced from one sample in a study of response to subunit inactivated influenza vaccine. TCRdb used MiXCR to reprocess the RT-PCR reads, holding one entry per CDR3 protein. This table holds under 800,000 distinct CDR3 sequences, roughly 13% found once. The source material was PBMCs from blood, sampled 14 to 15 days before vaccination. All receptors come from a man between 45 and 60 years old who received an inactivated influenza vaccine.

This clonotype was detected ten times or more. The rearrangement joins TRBV24-1 to TRBJ2-2, with D maybe TRBD1 (6 bases). There are 15 residues in the CDR3. With 5 bases removed from V and 3 bases from J, the gap between germline ends came to 12 bases. Germline assignment: CDR1 KGHDR and CDR2 SFDVKD. This CDR3 reads CATSGATGYTGELFF. The DNA of the CDR3 is TGTGCCACCAGTGGAGCAACAGGGTACACCGGGGAGCTGTTTTTT.

This clonotype was recorded many times. The rearrangement joins TRBV4-2 to TRBJ2-7, with D uncertain. This CDR3 has 13 amino acids. Germline loops: CDR1 LGHNA, CDR2 YNFKEQ. Trimming stripped 4 bases from V and 3 bases from J, with 10 bases between. CDR3 in amino acids: CASSLSKFYEQYF. The CDR3 bases are TGTGCCAGCAGCCTTTCTAAATTCTACGAGCAGTACTTC.

The J gene is TRBJ2-3, the V gene TRBV5-5; D not certain. The germline V and J ends were trimmed by 4 bases and 7 bases, with 13 bases remaining between them. The V gene's germline CDR1 is SGHKS and CDR2 YYEKEE (reference sequence). The CDR3 totals 13 residues. The CDR3 nucleotides read TGTGCCAGCAGCAGGGCCGCGGACCATACGCAGTATTTT. This codes for CASSRAADHTQYF.

This clonotype was detected only a few times. The rearrangement joins TRBV7-2 to TRBJ2-7; D is uncertain. V was cut by 4 bases and J by 6 bases, with 19 bases left in between. This CDR3 has 15 amino acids. In germline, CDR1 is SGHTA, CDR2 FQGNSA. The CDR3 sequence: CASSSYSVTRPEQYF. DNA for the CDR3: TGTGCCAGCAGCTCTTATTCGGTTACTCGGCCCGAGCAGTACTTC.

The CDR3 loop reads CASSSFPGLAGAGKNTGELFF. As DNA, the CDR3 is TGTGCCAGCAGCTCCTTTCCTGGACTAGCGGGAGCGGGGAAGAACACCGGGGAGCTGTTTTTT. The rearrangement joins TRBV11-3 to TRBJ2-2; TRBD2 aligns across 13 bases. In germline, CDR1 is SGHNT, CDR2 YENEEA. The CDR3 length is 21 residues. Losses at the gene ends were 4 bases for V and 1 base for J; bases not matched to a gene: 15.

A few counts support this clonotype. This chain joins TRBV5-6 and TRBJ2-2; D is undetermined. V dropped 1 base and J dropped 0 bases, with 10 bases sitting between them. The CDR3 consists of 16 residues. CDR1 and CDR2 from the germline V gene are SGHDT and YYEEEE. The CDR3 here is CASSLFSTANTGELFF. CDR3 bases: TGTGCCAGCAGCTTGTTCAGCACCGCGAACACCGGGGAGCTGTTTTTT.

The J gene is TRBJ1-2, the V gene TRBV5-6, with 10 bases aligning to TRBD1. The CDR3 covers 17 residues. The V gene's germline CDR1 is SGHDT and CDR2 YYEEEE. V dropped 5 bases and J dropped 4; count of bases not matched to a gene: 14. Written as DNA, the CDR3 is TGTGCCAGCAGACCGACAGGGGGCGCCGGGTTACTCTATGGCTACACCTTC. Amino acid sequence: CASRPTGGAGLLYGYTF.